The 9 T cell receptor beta chains below all came from one sample that was sequenced in a study of blood T cell repertoires in COVID-19 (dated by TCRdb to about 2020). Libraries were constructed by the immunoSEQ multiplex PCR assay. TCRdb provides this immuneACCESS table in a form limited to in-frame rearrangements. Some clones are lacking; in checked studies, under half of them reflect an unresolved V gene, and why the rest are absent is not known. Here the sample has more than 95,000 clones; about nine tenths occur a single time. 15% to 20% of the sample is taken by the ten largest. Sequenced input: peripheral blood. Receptor source: an elderly woman in a cohort sampled during active COVID-19.

V gene TRBV27 combines with J gene TRBJ1-2, with 7 bases aligning to TRBD1. J gave up 7 bases and V 5 bases, and 4 bases lay outside the gene matches. Germline loops: CDR1 MNHEY, CDR2 SMNVEV (reference sequence). This CDR3 contains 12 residues. CDR3 loop: CASSPGTAGYTF. CDR3 sequence (DNA): TGTGCCAGCAGTCCGGGGACAGCTGGCTACACCTTC.

This chain links TRBV7-2 with TRBJ2-7; the match to TRBD2 covers 7 bases. The CDR3 length is 13 residues. Germline V lookup: CDR1 SGHTA, CDR2 FQGNSA. The junction had 5 bases not matched to a gene; V was cut back by 9 bases and J by 0 bases. In DNA form, the CDR3 reads TGTGCCAGTTCGCTAGCGGACTCCTACGAGCAGTACTTC. It yields the protein CASSLADSYEQYF. The whole variable domain, remainder taken from reference TRBV7-2 and TRBJ2-7, is GAGVSQSPSNKVTEKGKDVELRCDPISGHTALYWYRQSLGQGLEFLIYFQGNSAPDKSGLPSDRFSAERTGGSVSTLTIQRTQQEDSAVYLCASSLADSYEQYFGPGTRLTVT.

This chain links TRBV24-1 with TRBJ2-3; 7 bases map to TRBD2. Trimming at V came to 0 bases and at J to 4 bases, leaving 6 bases not matched to a gene. This CDR3 comprises 16 residues. Germline V CDR1 and CDR2: KGHDR, SFDVKD. The chain's CDR3 is CATSDLSAGVSDTQYF. The CDR3 coding sequence is TGTGCCACCAGTGATTTGTCGGCGGGAGTATCAGATACGCAGTATTTT.

CDR3 in amino acids: CASSQSVNTGELFF. DNA of the CDR3: TGTGCCAGCAGCCAATCGGTTAACACCGGGGAGCTGTTTTTT. The rearrangement joins TRBV3-1 (or the pseudogene TRBV3-2) to TRBJ2-2, with no clear D. The germline V and J ends were trimmed by 2 bases and 2 bases, with 6 bases remaining between them. There are 14 residues in the CDR3. CDR1 LGHDT and CDR2 YNNKEL come from the germline V gene (reference sequence).

The chain carries TRBV18 and TRBJ1-1, with no clear D. Trimming stripped 3 bases from V and 3 bases from J, with 11 bases between. CDR1 KGHSH and CDR2 LQKENI come from the germline V gene. The CDR3 runs to 14 residues. The CDR3 region has the DNA TGTGCCAGCTCACCGACCCGGGGAGACACTGAAGCTTTCTTT. It translates to CASSPTRGDTEAFF.

The genes are TRBV11-2 and TRBJ2-7; D might be TRBD2 (5 bases). Looked up from germline, CDR1 is SGHAT and CDR2 is FQNNGV. The CDR3 has 14 residues. The germline V and J ends were trimmed by 4 bases and 0 bases, with 10 bases remaining between them. The CDR3 here is CASSSAGSSYEQYF. In DNA, the CDR3 is TGTGCCAGCAGCTCGGCGGGTAGCTCCTACGAGCAGTACTTC.

The chain uses TRBV27 and TRBJ2-7, with TRBD1 matching 12 bases. The trim removed 8 bases at V and 2 bases at J, leaving 4 bases unmatched. This CDR3 has 14 residues. Per the germline V gene, CDR1 is MNHEY and CDR2 is SMNVEV (reference sequence). CDR3 loop: CASPGTGGPYEQYF. The CDR3 DNA reads as TGTGCCAGCCCCGGGACAGGGGGCCCCTACGAGCAGTACTTC.

The CDR3 reads CASSSGDRSSLETQYF. CDR3 sequence (DNA): TGCGCCAGCAGCTCAGGGGACAGGAGCTCTTTAGAGACCCAGTACTTC. The chain uses TRBV5-1 and TRBJ2-5; 8 nucleotides align to TRBD1. The CDR3 covers 16 residues. With 3 bases clipped from V and 4 bases from J, the junction kept 11 bases outside the gene matches. The germline gives CDR1 SGHRS, CDR2 YFSETQ.

The chain has TRBV3-1 (or the pseudogene TRBV3-2) and TRBJ1-4, with 7 bases that match TRBD1. The CDR3 length is 16 residues. Germline V gene data show CDR1 as LGHDT and CDR2 as YNNKEL (reference sequence). With V trimmed by 0 bases and J by 5 bases, 6 bases remained unmatched. In DNA form, the CDR3 reads TGTGCCAGCAGCCAAGATCCGGGACAGCCAAATGAAAAACTGTTTTTT. Protein product: CASSQDPGQPNEKLFF.